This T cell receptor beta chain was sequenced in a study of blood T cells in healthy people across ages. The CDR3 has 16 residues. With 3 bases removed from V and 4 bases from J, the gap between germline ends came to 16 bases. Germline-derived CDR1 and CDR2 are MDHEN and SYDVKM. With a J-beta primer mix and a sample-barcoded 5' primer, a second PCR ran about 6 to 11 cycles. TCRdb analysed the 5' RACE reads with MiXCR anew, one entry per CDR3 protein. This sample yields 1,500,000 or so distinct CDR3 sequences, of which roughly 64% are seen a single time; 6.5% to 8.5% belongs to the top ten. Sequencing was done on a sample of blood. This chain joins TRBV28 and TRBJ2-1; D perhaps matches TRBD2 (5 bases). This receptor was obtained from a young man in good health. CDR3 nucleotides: TGTGCCAGCAGTTTCAACGGAGGTCGCCTTTACAATGAGCAGTTCTTC. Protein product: CASSFNGGRLYNEQFF.